A single sample is the source of the 29 T cell receptor beta chains below, sequenced in a study of T cells in Graves' hyperthyroidism and ophthalmopathy. Amplified TCR beta CDR3 regions came from RNA transcripts. HTBI primers were used for first-round RT-PCR of the TCR CDR3. TCRdb re-derived calls from the multiplex PCR reads in MiXCR, one entry per CDR3 protein. The sample lists fewer than 350,000 distinct CDR3 sequences, less than 20% occurring once. The sample taken for sequencing was blood. Source of these receptors: a man aged 45-65 years with Graves' ophthalmopathy.

This clonotype was detected a few times. The rearrangement joins TRBV5-1 to TRBJ2-1; D not certain. CDR3 length: 11 residues. In germline, CDR1 is SGHRS, CDR2 YFSETQ. With 3 bases removed from V and 8 bases from J, the gap between germline ends came to 6 bases. The CDR3 DNA is TGCGCCAGCAGCTGGGGTTATGAGCAGTTCTTC. Translation: CASSWGYEQFF.

This clonotype was found many times. This chain connects TRBV7-9 to TRBJ2-3; TRBD2 aligns across 14 bases. The germline V gene encodes CDR1 SEHNR and CDR2 FQNEAQ (reference sequence). Losses at the gene ends were 5 bases for V and 5 bases for J; bases not matched to a gene: 6. CDR3 length equals 16 residues. CDR3: CASSQGLAGAGDTQYF. The CDR3 bases are TGTGCCAGCAGCCAGGGACTAGCGGGAGCGGGAGATACGCAGTATTTT. Together with reference TRBV7-9 and TRBJ2-3, the CDR3 gives the full variable domain: DTGVSQNPRHKITKRGQNVTFRCDPISEHNRLYWYRQTLGQGPEFLTYFQNEAQLEKSRLLSDRFSAERPKGSFSTLEIQRTEQGDSAMYLCASSQGLAGAGDTQYFGPGTRLTVL.

V is TRBV5-1 and J is TRBJ1-4, with TRBD1 identical over 9 bases. V was pared by 3 bases and J by 4 bases, with 7 bases of the junction left unmatched. CDR1 SGHRS and CDR2 YFSETQ come from the germline V gene. The CDR3 loop spans 16 amino acids. DNA for the CDR3: TGCGCCAGCAGCTCGACAGGGGGAGCTTTTAATGAAAAACTGTTTTTT. Translation: CASSSTGGAFNEKLFF.

This clonotype was picked up a small number of times. V is TRBV11-2 and J is TRBJ2-1, with TRBD2 matching 9 bases. J gave up 10 bases and V 1 base, and 14 bases lay outside the gene matches. This CDR3 comprises 17 residues. Germline V gene lookup returns CDR1 SGHAT and CDR2 FQNNGV. CDR3 sequence (DNA): TGTGCCAGCAGCTTAGGCTCGGCGGGAGGGGCTTCTCGCGAGCAGTTCTTC. Translation gives CASSLGSAGGASREQFF.

This clonotype was recorded at least ten times. J is TRBJ2-1 and V is TRBV12-3 or TRBV12-4, with 10 nucleotides matching TRBD1. V lost 4 bases and J lost 10; bases outside the gene matches: 7. The CDR3 is made up of 14 amino acids. The CDR3 DNA sequence: TGTGCCAGCAGTTCTCCGGGACAGGGGTCAGAGCAGTTCTTC. It specifies CASSSPGQGSEQFF.

With respect to this clonotype: A clone one base away is much larger, so this may be a read error. V is TRBV28 and J is TRBJ2-1; 8 bases map to TRBD1. This CDR3 region has 14 residues. CDR1 and CDR2 from the germline V gene are MDHEN and SYDVKM. The CDR3 DNA is TGTGCCAGCAGGCAGACAGGGGATGTTAATGCGCAGTTCTTC. Its protein is CASRQTGDVNAQFF.

This clonotype was seen ten or more times. This rearrangement joins TRBV5-4 to TRBJ2-7, with 8 bases lining up with TRBD2. The CDR3 is 15 amino acids. Germline loops: CDR1 SGHNT, CDR2 YYREEE (reference sequence). J lost 4 bases, V lost 1 base, and 7 bases had no gene match. CDR3 in amino acids: CASSLRAGGGYEQYF. The CDR3 bases are TGTGCCAGCAGCTTGCGGGCGGGAGGAGGGTACGAGCAGTACTTC.

The rearrangement links TRBV6-1 to TRBJ2-2; TRBD2 agrees at 9 bases. CDR3 length: 18 amino acids. The ends lost 5 bases at V and 0 bases at J; junction bases unmatched: 10. The germline V gene encodes CDR1 MNHNS and CDR2 SASEGT. The chain's CDR3 is CASSRLAATQTNTGELFF. The CDR3 DNA follows: TGTGCCAGCAGTAGACTAGCGGCGACCCAAACGAACACCGGGGAGCTGTTTTTT.

This clonotype was counted only a few times. The V call is TRBV4-1, the J call TRBJ2-7; 10 positions match TRBD2. The J segment lost 7 bases and the V segment lost 3 bases, leaving 6 bases of the junction unmatched. Germline CDR1 and CDR2: MGHRA and YSYEKL. The CDR3 is 14 residues long. The DNA for the CDR3 is TGCGCCAGCAGCCACCTAGCGGGAGTAAGGGAGCAGTACTTC. Amino acid sequence: CASSHLAGVREQYF.

This clonotype was counted once. The chain couples TRBV7-3 to TRBJ2-7, with 10 bases fitting TRBD1. The ends lost 5 bases at V and 5 bases at J; junction bases unmatched: 9. The CDR3 extends over 15 amino acids. Per germline, CDR1 SGHTA and CDR2 FQGTGA. CDR3 nucleotides: TGTGCCAGCAGCCATGGGACAGGGGCCACCAACGAGCAGTACTTC. Its translation: CASSHGTGATNEQYF.

The rearrangement links TRBV5-1 to TRBJ2-5; 7 positions match TRBD2. The V and J ends lost 4 bases and 5 bases, in that order; junction bases with no gene match: 11. The germline gives CDR1 SGHRS, CDR2 YFSETQ. CDR3 length: 15 amino acids. The CDR3 sequence is CASSSIGREEETQYF. The CDR3, as DNA: TGCGCCAGCAGCAGCATCGGCCGGGAGGAGGAGACCCAGTACTTC.

This clonotype was counted only a few times. The V and J genes are TRBV19 and TRBJ2-1; 10 nucleotides line up with TRBD1. The CDR3 consists of 16 residues. V gave up 4 bases and J gave up 9 bases; unmatched junction bases: 12. Germline lookup yields CDR1 LNHDA and CDR2 SQIVND (reference sequence). CDR3 sequence: CASSNGLGQGSSEQFF. The CDR3 region has the DNA TGTGCCAGTAGTAATGGCCTGGGACAGGGGAGCTCTGAGCAGTTCTTC.

The V and J genes are TRBV15 and TRBJ1-2; no reliable D call. The germline CDR1 and CDR2 sequences are LNHNV and YYDKDF (reference sequence). V lost 0 bases and J lost 8, with 7 bases in between. The CDR3 covers 12 residues. The CDR3 DNA sequence: TGTGCCACCAGCAGAGAGTCGGGGGGCTACACCTTC. This codes for CATSRESGGYTF. The variable domain in full, with the rest retrieved from reference TRBV15 and TRBJ1-2, is DAMVIQNPRYQVTQFGKPVTLSCSQTLNHNVMYWYQQKSSQAPKLLFHYYDKDFNNEADTPDNFQSRRPNTSFCFLDIRSPGLGDTAMYLCATSRESGGYTFGSGTRLTVV.

The V and J genes are TRBV20-1 and TRBJ2-1, with TRBD1 matching over 8 bases. The CDR3 runs 16 residues. Germline lookup yields CDR1 DFQATT and CDR2 SNEGSKA (reference sequence). The J segment lost 3 bases and the V segment lost 6 bases, leaving 13 bases of the junction unmatched. Here the CDR3 DNA reads TGCAGTGCGCCGCCGGGACAGGTGGGGGGCTACAATGAGCAGTTCTTC. It encodes CSAPPGQVGGYNEQFF.

This clonotype was counted ten times or more. In DNA, the CDR3 is TGTGCCAGCAGCCAAGGGGCCCATTCACCCCTCCACTTT. Its translation: CASSQGAHSPLHF. V gene TRBV3-1 combines with J gene TRBJ1-6; D uncertain. The CDR3 runs to 13 residues. The germline V and J ends were trimmed by 1 base and 8 bases, with 6 bases remaining between them. Germline V gene sequence: CDR1 LGHDT, CDR2 YNNKEL (reference sequence). Full variable domain (rest looked up from reference TRBV3-1 and TRBJ1-6): DTAVSQTPKYLVTQMGNDKSIKCEQNLGHDTMYWYKQDSKKFLKIMFSYNNKELIINETVPNRFSPKSPDKAHLNLHINSLELGDSAVYFCASSQGAHSPLHFGNGTRLTVT.

This clonotype has ten or more counts. The chain has TRBV28 and TRBJ1-2; weak D call: TRBD1 (6 bases). The germline CDR1 and CDR2 sequences are MDHEN and SYDVKM. The germline V and J ends were trimmed by 6 bases and 3 bases, with 8 bases remaining between them. The CDR3 sequence is 12 residues long. In DNA form, the CDR3 reads TGTGCCAGCAGCTCAGGGGACTATGGCTACACCTTC. Translation gives CASSSGDYGYTF.

This clonotype showed up just a few times. The rearrangement joins TRBV6-1 to TRBJ2-7; the match to TRBD2 covers 7 bases. The V gene end was trimmed by 5 bases and the J gene end by 4 bases; junction bases not matched to a gene: 11. The CDR3 is 15 amino acids. Germline V gene data show CDR1 as MNHNS and CDR2 as SASEGT. The CDR3 DNA reads TGTGCCAGCAGTACCCGGGGGGACGGAACATACGAGCAGTACTTC. It encodes CASSTRGDGTYEQYF.

In its sample, this clonotype was seen many times. This rearrangement joins TRBV6-5 to TRBJ2-7; 8 bases align to TRBD2. The CDR3 contains 15 residues. Losses at the gene ends were 0 bases for V and 4 bases for J; bases not matched to a gene: 5. CDR1 is MNHEY, CDR2 SVGAGI, per germline. Here the CDR3 DNA reads TGTGCCAGCAGTTACTCTCTTTCGGGGGGGTACGAGCAGTACTTC. Translation: CASSYSLSGGYEQYF.

V and J are TRBV4-1 and TRBJ2-3; a possible D gene is TRBD2 (5 bases). The CDR3 is 15 amino acids. Germline V gene data show CDR1 as MGHRA and CDR2 as YSYEKL. The V and J ends lost 3 bases and 4 bases respectively, with 14 bases between them. The CDR3 sequence: CASSQRDGSSDTQYF. CDR3 DNA: TGCGCCAGCAGCCAGAGGGATGGGAGCTCAGATACGCAGTATTTT.

The gene calls are TRBV14 and TRBJ2-1, with D maybe TRBD2 (5 bases). The germline CDR1 and CDR2 sequences are SGHDN and FVKESK. This CDR3 spans 16 amino acids. Trimming took 4 bases from V and 0 from J, leaving 13 bases between them. The CDR3 spells CASSLPGSLSYNEQFF. DNA for the CDR3: TGTGCCAGCAGCCTTCCGGGGTCCCTCTCCTACAATGAGCAGTTCTTC. The variable domain in full, completed from reference TRBV14 and TRBJ2-1, reads EAGVTQFPSHSVIEKGQTVTLRCDPISGHDNLYWYRRVMGKEIKFLLHFVKESKQDESGMPNNRFLAERTGGTYSTLKVQPAELEDSGVYFCASSLPGSLSYNEQFFGPGTRLTVL.

This chain's CDR3 is CASSQRGDSSYEQYF. The CDR3 region has the DNA TGTGCCAGCAGCCAAAGGGGGGATAGCTCCTACGAGCAGTACTTC. V is TRBV14 and J is TRBJ2-7; D is tentatively TRBD1 or TRBD2 (6 bases each). Per the germline V gene, CDR1 is SGHDN and CDR2 is FVKESK. V was shortened by 2 bases and J by 0 bases, with 11 bases between the two germline ends. The CDR3 has 15 residues.

This clonotype was detected a few times. The chain couples TRBV3-1 to TRBJ2-2; 10 nucleotides line up with TRBD2. The V segment lost 4 bases and the J segment 7 bases; nucleotides outside the gene matches: 9. CDR3 length: 16 residues. Germline CDR1 reads LGHDT; CDR2 reads YNNKEL (reference sequence). CDR3 protein: CASSPVLAGIVGELFF. CDR3 nucleotide sequence: TGTGCCAGCAGCCCTGTACTAGCGGGAATCGTCGGGGAGCTGTTTTTT.

The chain couples TRBV12-3 or TRBV12-4 to TRBJ1-2; TRBD1 is a possible D gene (6 bases). The V gene lost 2 bases and the J gene lost 2 bases, with 15 bases spanning the gap. The CDR3 is 16 residues long. CDR3 in DNA: TGTGCCAGCAGTTTAAGGGGGGGAGGGCCCAACTATGGCTACACCTTC. It encodes CASSLRGGGPNYGYTF.

The V gene is TRBV10-3, the J gene TRBJ2-5; weak D call: TRBD2 (6 bases). The V end lost 0 bases, the J end lost 1 base, and 12 bases lay between the germline ends. CDR1 and CDR2 (germline): ENHRY, SYGVKD. The CDR3 sequence is 16 residues long. CDR3 protein: CAISESRGLSQETQYF. CDR3 in DNA: TGTGCCATCAGTGAGTCTCGAGGACTAAGCCAAGAGACCCAGTACTTC.

This clonotype was found many times. The chain joins TRBV2 to TRBJ2-1; TRBD1 is a possible D gene (6 bases). V shed 1 base and J shed 6 bases, with 16 bases lying between them. Germline lookup yields CDR1 SNHLY and CDR2 FYNNEI. This CDR3 is built from 16 residues. CDR3 nucleotide sequence: TGTGCCAGCAGTGAAGGCGGACAGACCGTCCCCAATGAGCAGTTCTTC. Translating it yields CASSEGGQTVPNEQFF.

CDR3 protein: CASSAPGLRSGVFSYEQYF. The CDR3 region has the DNA TGTGCCAGCAGTGCCCCGGGCCTACGCTCAGGGGTCTTCTCTTACGAGCAGTACTTC. The rearrangement links TRBV6-1 to TRBJ2-7; possibly TRBD1 for D (6 bases). This CDR3 has 19 amino acids. From germline, CDR1 is MNHNS and CDR2 SASEGT. Trimming removed 4 bases at V and 4 bases at J, with 29 bases between.

The chain links TRBV28 to TRBJ1-5; D remains ambiguous. Trimming removed 5 bases at V and 6 bases at J, with 11 bases between. This CDR3 contains 13 residues. The germline CDR1 and CDR2 sequences are MDHEN and SYDVKM. The CDR3 here is CASSGPFPQPQHF. The CDR3 DNA sequence: TGTGCCAGCAGTGGGCCCTTCCCTCAGCCCCAGCATTTT.

This clonotype was picked up a small number of times. The chain recombines TRBV11-2 with TRBJ1-4; D gene uncertain. V gave up 5 bases and J gave up 5 bases, with 9 bases separating them. Germline CDR1 is SGHAT and CDR2 is FQNNGV. The CDR3 is 13 residues long. The CDR3 reads CASSTRMNEKLFF. The CDR3 DNA follows: TGTGCCAGCAGCACCCGGATGAATGAAAAACTGTTTTTT.

The genes are TRBV9 and TRBJ2-1; 8 positions match TRBD2. The V gene end was trimmed by 4 bases and the J gene end by 7 bases; junction bases not matched to a gene: 16. Germline CDR1 reads SGDLS; CDR2 reads YYNGEE. The CDR3 runs 17 residues. CDR3 nucleotide sequence: TGTGCCAGCAGCCCAGGGTTTAACAGCGGGAGCCGGAATGAGCAGTTCTTC. This gives the protein CASSPGFNSGSRNEQFF.